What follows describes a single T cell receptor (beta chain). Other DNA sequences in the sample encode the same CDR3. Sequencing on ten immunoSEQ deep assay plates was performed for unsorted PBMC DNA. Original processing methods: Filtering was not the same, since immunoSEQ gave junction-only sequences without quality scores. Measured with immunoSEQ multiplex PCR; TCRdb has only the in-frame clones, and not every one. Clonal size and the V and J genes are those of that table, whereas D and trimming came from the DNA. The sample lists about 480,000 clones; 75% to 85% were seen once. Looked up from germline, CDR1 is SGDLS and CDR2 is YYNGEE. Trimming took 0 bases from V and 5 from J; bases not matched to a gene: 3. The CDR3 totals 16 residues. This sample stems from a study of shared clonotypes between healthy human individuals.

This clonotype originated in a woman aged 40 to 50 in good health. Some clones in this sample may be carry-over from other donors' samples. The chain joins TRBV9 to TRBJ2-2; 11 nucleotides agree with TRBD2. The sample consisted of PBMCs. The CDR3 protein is CASSVGLAGGTGELFF. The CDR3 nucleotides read TGTGCCAGCAGCGTAGGTCTAGCGGGAGGAACCGGGGAGCTGTTTTTT.